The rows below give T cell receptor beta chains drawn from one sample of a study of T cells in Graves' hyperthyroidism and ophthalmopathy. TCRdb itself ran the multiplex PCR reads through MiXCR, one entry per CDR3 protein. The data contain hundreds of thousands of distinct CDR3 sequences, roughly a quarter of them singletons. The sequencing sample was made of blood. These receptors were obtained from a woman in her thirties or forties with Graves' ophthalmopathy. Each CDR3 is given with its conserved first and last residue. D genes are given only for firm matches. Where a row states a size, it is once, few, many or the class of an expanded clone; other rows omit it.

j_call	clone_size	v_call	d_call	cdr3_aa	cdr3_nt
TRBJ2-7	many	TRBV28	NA	CASGLEATSYEQYF	TGTGCCAGCGGACTCGAAGCCACCTCCTACGAGCAGTACTTC
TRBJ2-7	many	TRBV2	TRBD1	CASSEALWDSYEQYF	TGTGCCAGCAGTGAAGCGCTCTGGGACAGCTACGAGCAGTACTTC
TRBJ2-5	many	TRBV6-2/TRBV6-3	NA	CASRFSGQETQYF	TGTGCCAGCAGATTTAGCGGACAAGAGACCCAGTACTTC
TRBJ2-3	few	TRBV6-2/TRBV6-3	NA	CASSSFQGNTDTQYF	TGTGCCAGCAGTTCTTTCCAGGGAAACACAGATACGCAGTATTTT
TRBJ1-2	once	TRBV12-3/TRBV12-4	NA	CASRPDNGVGYTF	TGTGCCAGCAGGCCGGACAACGGAGTTGGCTACACCTTC
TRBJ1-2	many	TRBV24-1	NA	CATSDFDGGYTF	TGTGCCACCAGTGATTTTGACGGAGGCTACACCTTC
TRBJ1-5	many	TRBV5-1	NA	CASSPAVGEEGQPQHF	TGCGCCAGCAGCCCGGCCGTCGGGGAAGAGGGTCAGCCCCAGCATTTT
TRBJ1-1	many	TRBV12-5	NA	CAGQREGGTEAFF	TGTGCTGGCCAAAGAGAAGGGGGCACTGAAGCTTTCTTT
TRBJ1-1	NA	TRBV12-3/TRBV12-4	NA	CASSFKGAEAFF	TGTGCCAGCAGTTTCAAGGGAGCTGAAGCTTTCTTT
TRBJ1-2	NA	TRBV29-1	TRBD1	CSVAVQGVGGYTF	TGCAGCGTTGCAGTACAGGGGGTGGGTGGCTACACCTTC
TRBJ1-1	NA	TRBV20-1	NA	CSALGTEAFF	TGCAGTGCCCTTGGTACTGAAGCTTTCTTT
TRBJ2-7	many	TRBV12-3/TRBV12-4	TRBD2	CASSRVQAGVSEQYF	TGTGCCAGCTCCCGGGTGCAAGCGGGAGTTTCCGAGCAGTACTTC
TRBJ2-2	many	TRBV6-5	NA	CASRVNSNTGELFF	TGTGCCAGCAGGGTTAACTCCAACACCGGGGAGCTGTTTTTT
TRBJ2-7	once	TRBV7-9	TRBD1	CASSLAEQGAYEQYF	TGTGCCAGCAGCTTAGCGGAACAGGGGGCCTACGAGCAGTACTTC
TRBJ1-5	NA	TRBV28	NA	CASNVLDNSNQPQHF	TGTGCCAGCAACGTACTGGACAATAGCAATCAGCCCCAGCATTTT
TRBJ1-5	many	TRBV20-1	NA	CSASPGLGQPQHF	TGCAGTGCTAGTCCAGGGCTTGGTCAGCCCCAGCATTTT
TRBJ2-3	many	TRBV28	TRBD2	CASSLGAPGLAGSTDTQYF	TGTGCCAGCAGTTTAGGGGCTCCGGGACTAGCGGGATCAACAGATACGCAGTATTTT
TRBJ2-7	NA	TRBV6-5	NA	CASSYYRTESSYEQYF	TGTGCCAGCAGTTACTATCGGACAGAGAGCTCCTACGAGCAGTACTTC
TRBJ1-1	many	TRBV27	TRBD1	CASRPQGQVNTEAFF	TGTGCCAGCAGGCCCCAGGGACAGGTCAACACTGAAGCTTTCTTT
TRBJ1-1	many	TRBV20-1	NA	CSAPPRVMNTEAFF	TGCAGTGCCCCACCACGGGTTATGAACACTGAAGCTTTCTTT
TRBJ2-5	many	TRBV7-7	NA	CASSLVPGKQETQYF	TGTGCTAGCAGCTTAGTCCCGGGGAAACAAGAGACCCAGTACTTC
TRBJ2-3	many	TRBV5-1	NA	CASTRVERTDTQYF	TGCGCCAGCACCAGGGTGGAAAGGACGGATACGCAGTATTTT
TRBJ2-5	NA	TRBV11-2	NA	CASSTDPGKTQYF	TGTGCCAGCAGCACCGACCCAGGAAAGACCCAGTACTTC
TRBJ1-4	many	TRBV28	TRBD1	CASSIDREGEKLFF	TGTGCCAGCAGCATAGACAGGGAGGGCGAAAAACTGTTTTTT
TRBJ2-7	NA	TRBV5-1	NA	CASSTNIAGSQQYF	TGCGCCAGCAGCACGAACATCGCAGGGAGTCAGCAGTACTTC
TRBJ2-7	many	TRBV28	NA	CASSQPQGLSSYEQYF	TGTGCCAGCAGCCAACCTCAGGGGTTGAGCTCCTACGAGCAGTACTTC
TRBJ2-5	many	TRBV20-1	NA	CSASGPPNLYF	TGCAGTGCGTCGGGACCCCCGAACCTTTACTTC
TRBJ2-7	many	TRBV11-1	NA	CASGELENSYEQYF	TGTGCCAGCGGCGAACTTGAGAACTCCTACGAGCAGTACTTC
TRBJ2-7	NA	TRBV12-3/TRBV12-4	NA	CASSGGPNEQYF	TGTGCCAGCAGTGGGGGGCCTAACGAGCAGTACTTC
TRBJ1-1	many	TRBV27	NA	CASSLVGSAEAFF	TGTGCCAGCAGTTTAGTCGGAAGCGCTGAAGCTTTCTTT
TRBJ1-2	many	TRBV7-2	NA	CASSLGPSGSYTF	TGTGCCAGCAGCTTAGGGCCCTCAGGGAGCTACACCTTC
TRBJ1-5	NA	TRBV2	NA	CASREQGSGNQPQHF	TGTGCCAGCAGGGAACAGGGTTCGGGCAATCAGCCCCAGCATTTT
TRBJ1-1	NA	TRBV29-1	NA	CSVVTGTILIGPSLGGTEAFF	TGCAGCGTTGTCACAGGGACCATCCTAATAGGGCCTAGCCTTGGTGGAACTGAAGCTTTCTTT
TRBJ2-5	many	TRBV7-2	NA	CASSLVLETQYF	TGTGCCAGCAGCTTAGTCCTAGAGACCCAGTACTTC
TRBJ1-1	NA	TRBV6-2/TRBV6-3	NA	CASSYTPGRADTEAFF	TGTGCCAGCAGTTACACGCCGGGGAGGGCGGACACTGAAGCTTTCTTT
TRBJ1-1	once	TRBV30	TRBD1	CAGGGKNTEAFF	TGTGCCGGAGGGGGCAAGAACACTGAAGCTTTCTTT
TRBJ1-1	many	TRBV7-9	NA	CASSSWTEAEAFF	TGTGCCAGCAGCTCATGGACGGAGGCTGAAGCTTTCTTT
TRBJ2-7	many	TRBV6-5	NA	CASSYFGSTSYEQYF	TGTGCCAGCAGTTACTTCGGGAGTACGTCGTACGAGCAGTACTTC
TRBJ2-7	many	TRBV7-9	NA	CASSGGISYEQYF	TGTGCCAGCAGCGGCGGGATCTCCTACGAGCAGTACTTC
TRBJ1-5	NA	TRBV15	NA	CATSRGGQSNQPQHF	TGTGCCACCAGCAGAGGCGGGCAAAGCAATCAGCCCCAGCATTTT
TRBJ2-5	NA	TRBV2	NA	CASSENSVGTQYF	TGTGCCAGCAGTGAGAACAGTGTCGGGACCCAGTACTTC
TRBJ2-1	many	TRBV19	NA	CASSLQLSSYNEQFF	TGTGCCAGTTCACTTCAGCTGAGCTCCTACAATGAGCAGTTCTTC
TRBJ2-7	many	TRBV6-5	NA	CASSPRQDYEQYF	TGTGCCAGCAGTCCCCGACAGGACTACGAGCAGTACTTC
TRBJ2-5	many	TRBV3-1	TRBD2	CASSQAVREEETQYF	TGTGCCAGCAGCCAAGCGGTGCGGGAGGAAGAGACCCAGTACTTC
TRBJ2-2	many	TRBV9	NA	CASSVRAWGAELFF	TGTGCCAGCAGCGTAAGGGCGTGGGGGGCGGAGCTGTTTTTT
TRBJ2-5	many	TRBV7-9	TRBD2	CASSSGGGQETQYF	TGTGCCAGCAGCTCGGGCGGGGGGCAAGAGACCCAGTACTTC
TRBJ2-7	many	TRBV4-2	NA	CASSQDHSLNSYEQYF	TGTGCCAGCAGCCAAGATCATAGCCTAAACTCCTACGAGCAGTACTTC
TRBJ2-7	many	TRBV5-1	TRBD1	CASGQGGYEQYF	TGCGCCAGTGGACAGGGTGGCTACGAGCAGTACTTC
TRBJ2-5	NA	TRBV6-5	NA	CASSYRPRETQYF	TGTGCCAGCAGTTACCGTCCCCGGGAGACCCAGTACTTC
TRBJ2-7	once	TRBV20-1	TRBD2	CSVPGRSSYEQYF	TGCAGTGTACCCGGGAGGAGCTCCTACGAGCAGTACTTC
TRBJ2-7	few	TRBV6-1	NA	CASTAEGVSSYEQYF	TGTGCCAGCACCGCTGAAGGGGTCAGTTCCTACGAGCAGTACTTC
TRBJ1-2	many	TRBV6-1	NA	CASSPTGPLNYGYTF	TGTGCCAGCAGTCCAACTGGACCCCTCAACTATGGCTACACCTTC
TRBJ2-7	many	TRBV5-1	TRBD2	CASSTWTSGFDYEQYF	TGCGCCAGCAGCACATGGACTAGCGGGTTCGACTACGAGCAGTACTTC